This T cell receptor beta chain appears in the sequencing data of a study of radiation and T cells in renal cell carcinoma. Study summary: Nephrectomy followed 15 Gy stereotactic body radiation by 4 weeks.

Stated time point: baseline pretreatment blood. As to treatment: 15 Gy SBRT to primary tumor, nephrectomy 4 weeks later. Serial blood draws occurred at baseline and 2 and 4 weeks post-SBRT. On this clone: Its antigen is not known.

Study observations and caveats: Top tumor clonotypes rose in blood 2 weeks post-radiation, then contracted.

The CDR3 totals 15 residues. CDR1 is SGHTA, CDR2 FQGNSA, per germline. Trimming removed 7 bases at V and 0 bases at J, with 15 bases between. Sequencing used immunoSEQ multiplex PCR; TCRdb keeps in-frame clones, though not all of them. The sample includes more than 75,000 clones, 82% of them seen just once. This receptor was identified in a man aged 55 to 70 with renal cell carcinoma. The rearrangement uses TRBV7-2 and TRBJ1-1, with D perhaps matching TRBD1 (6 bases). The sequencing here drew on blood, taken from a patient whose treatment included radiotherapy and nephrectomy. The CDR3 region is CASTEPDRMNTEAFF. The CDR3 DNA sequence: TGTGCCAGCACCGAACCGGACAGAATGAACACTGAAGCTTTCTTT.